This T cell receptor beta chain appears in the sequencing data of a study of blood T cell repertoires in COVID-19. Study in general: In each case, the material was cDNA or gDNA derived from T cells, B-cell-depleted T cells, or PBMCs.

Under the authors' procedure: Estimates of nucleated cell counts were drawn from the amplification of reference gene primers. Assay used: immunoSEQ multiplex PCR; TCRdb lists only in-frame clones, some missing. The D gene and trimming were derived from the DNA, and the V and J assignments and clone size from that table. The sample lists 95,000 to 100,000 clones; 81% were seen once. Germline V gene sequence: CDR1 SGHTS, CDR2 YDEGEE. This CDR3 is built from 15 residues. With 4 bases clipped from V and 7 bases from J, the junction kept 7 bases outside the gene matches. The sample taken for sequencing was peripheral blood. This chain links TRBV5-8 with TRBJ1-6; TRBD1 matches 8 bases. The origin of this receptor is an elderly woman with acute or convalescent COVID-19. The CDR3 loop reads CASSPQGQGNSPLHF. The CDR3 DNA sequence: TGTGCCAGCAGCCCTCAAGGACAGGGCAATTCACCCCTCCACTTT.